This T cell receptor (beta chain) was profiled in a study of cytomegalovirus exposure and HLA in healthy donors. Per the germline V gene, CDR1 is MNHEY and CDR2 is SVGAGI. The ends were cut back, 2 bases at V and 0 bases at J, with 10 bases in the middle. The CDR3 length is 15 residues. The data were produced by immunoSEQ multiplex PCR, yet TCRdb's version contains in-frame clones alone and is incomplete. The table includes 120,000 or so clones, more than 75% detected once. The sequence derives from a man between 18 and 35 years old in good health and CMV-seronegative. The sequenced sample consisted of PBMCs. The V call is TRBV6-5, the J call TRBJ1-1, with unresolved D. The CDR3 sequence: CASSYSPGMNTEAFF. CDR3 sequence (DNA): TGTGCCAGCAGTTACAGCCCGGGTATGAACACTGAAGCTTTCTTT.